The sequence of this TCR beta chain was determined in a study of cytomegalovirus exposure and HLA in healthy donors. PCR employed 60 Vbeta and 13 Jbeta primers. Method: immunoSEQ multiplex PCR; TCRdb's copy keeps in-frame clones and lacks some. The sample carries over 130,000 clones, 80% recorded once. From germline, CDR1 is SGHRS and CDR2 YFSETQ. The ends were cut back, 4 bases at V and 0 bases at J, with 11 bases in the middle. The CDR3 runs 15 residues. The TCR originated in a man in his fifties in good health and CMV-seronegative. The sequencing input was PBMCs. The J gene is TRBJ1-5, the V gene TRBV5-1; D might be TRBD1 (6 bases). CDR3 in amino acids: CASSETGNSNQPQHF. The CDR3 DNA reads TGCGCCAGCAGCGAGACAGGAAATAGCAATCAGCCCCAGCATTTT.